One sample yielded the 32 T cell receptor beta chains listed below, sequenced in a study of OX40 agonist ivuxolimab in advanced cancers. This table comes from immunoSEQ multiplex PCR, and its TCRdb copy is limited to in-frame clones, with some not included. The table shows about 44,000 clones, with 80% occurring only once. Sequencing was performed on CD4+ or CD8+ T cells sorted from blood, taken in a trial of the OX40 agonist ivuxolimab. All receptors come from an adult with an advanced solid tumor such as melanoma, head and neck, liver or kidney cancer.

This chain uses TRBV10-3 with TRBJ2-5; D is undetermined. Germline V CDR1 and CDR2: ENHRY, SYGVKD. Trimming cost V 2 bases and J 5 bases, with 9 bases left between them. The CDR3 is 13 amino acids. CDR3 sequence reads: CAISEMWGETQYF. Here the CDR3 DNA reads TGTGCCATCAGTGAGATGTGGGGTGAGACCCAGTACTTC.

Written as DNA, the CDR3 is TGTGCCAGCAGCTTCTCGGGGGCGGTAGAGACCCAGTACTTC. Translation gives CASSFSGAVETQYF. The chain uses TRBV7-2 and TRBJ2-5, with D perhaps being TRBD1 or TRBD2 (6 bases each). Germline V lookup: CDR1 SGHTA, CDR2 FQGNSA. V shed 3 bases and J shed 4 bases, with 12 bases lying between them. This CDR3 region has 14 residues.

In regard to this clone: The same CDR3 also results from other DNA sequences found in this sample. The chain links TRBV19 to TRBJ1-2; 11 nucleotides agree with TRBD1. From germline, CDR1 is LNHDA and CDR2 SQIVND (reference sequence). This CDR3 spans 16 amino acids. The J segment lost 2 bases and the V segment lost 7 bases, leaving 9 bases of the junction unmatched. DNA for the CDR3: TGTGCCAGTATAAGGACAGGGGGCCCCTCCAACTATGGCTACACCTTC. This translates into CASIRTGGPSNYGYTF. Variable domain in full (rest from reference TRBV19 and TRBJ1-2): DGGITQSPKYLFRKEGQNVTLSCEQNLNHDAMYWYRQDPGQGLRLIYYSQIVNDFQKGDIAEGYSVSREKKESFPLTVTSAQKNPTAFYLCASIRTGGPSNYGYTFGSGTRLTVV.

CDR3 sequence (DNA): TGTGCCAGCAGCGGCAGCGTACTGCCCTACGAGCAGTACTTC. Its protein is CASSGSVLPYEQYF. The V and J genes are TRBV5-5 and TRBJ2-7; D is unresolved. Looked up from germline, CDR1 is SGHKS and CDR2 is YYEKEE (reference sequence). V was clipped by 4 bases and J by 2 bases, with 13 bases between them. The CDR3 totals 14 residues.

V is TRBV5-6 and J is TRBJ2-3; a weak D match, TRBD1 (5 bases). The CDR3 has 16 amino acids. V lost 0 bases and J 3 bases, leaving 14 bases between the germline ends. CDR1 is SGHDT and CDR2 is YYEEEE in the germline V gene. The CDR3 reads CASSLVGQGATDTQYF. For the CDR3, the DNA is TGTGCCAGCAGCTTGGTCGGGCAGGGCGCAACAGATACGCAGTATTTT. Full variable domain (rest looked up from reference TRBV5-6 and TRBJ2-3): DAGVTQSPTHLIKTRGQQVTLRCSPKSGHDTVSWYQQALGQGPQFIFQYYEEEERQRGNFPDRFSGHQFPNYSSELNVNALLLGDSALYLCASSLVGQGATDTQYFGPGTRLTVL.

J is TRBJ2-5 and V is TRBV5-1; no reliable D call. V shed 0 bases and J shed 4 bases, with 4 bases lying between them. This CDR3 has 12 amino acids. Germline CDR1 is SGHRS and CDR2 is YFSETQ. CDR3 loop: CASSLVRETQYF. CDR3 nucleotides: TGCGCCAGCAGCTTGGTGCGAGAGACCCAGTACTTC.

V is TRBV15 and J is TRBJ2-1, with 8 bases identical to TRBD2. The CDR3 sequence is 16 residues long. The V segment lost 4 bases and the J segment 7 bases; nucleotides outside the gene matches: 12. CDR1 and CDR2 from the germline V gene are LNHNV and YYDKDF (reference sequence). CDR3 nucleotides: TGTGCCACCAGCACCCGTGGCGGGGGGCAGAAGAATGAGCAGTTCTTC. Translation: CATSTRGGGQKNEQFF.

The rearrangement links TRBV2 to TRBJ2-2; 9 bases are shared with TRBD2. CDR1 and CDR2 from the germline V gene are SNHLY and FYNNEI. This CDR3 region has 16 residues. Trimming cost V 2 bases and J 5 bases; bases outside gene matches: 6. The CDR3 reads CASSERVAGDTGELFF. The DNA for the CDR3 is TGTGCCAGCAGTGAAAGAGTAGCGGGAGATACCGGGGAGCTGTTTTTT.

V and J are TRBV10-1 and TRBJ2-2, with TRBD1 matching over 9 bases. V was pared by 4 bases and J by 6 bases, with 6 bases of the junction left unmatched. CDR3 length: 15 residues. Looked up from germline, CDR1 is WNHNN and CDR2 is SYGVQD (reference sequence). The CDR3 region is CASSGPGQGSGELFF. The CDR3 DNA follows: TGCGCCAGCAGTGGTCCGGGACAGGGTTCCGGGGAGCTGTTTTTT.

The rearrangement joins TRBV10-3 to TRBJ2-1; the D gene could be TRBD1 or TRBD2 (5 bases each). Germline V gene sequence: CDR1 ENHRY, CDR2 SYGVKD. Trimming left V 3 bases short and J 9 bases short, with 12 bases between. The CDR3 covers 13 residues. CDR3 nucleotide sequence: TGTGCCATCAGTGACGAGGGGCTAGGTGAGCAGTTCTTC. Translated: CAISDEGLGEQFF.

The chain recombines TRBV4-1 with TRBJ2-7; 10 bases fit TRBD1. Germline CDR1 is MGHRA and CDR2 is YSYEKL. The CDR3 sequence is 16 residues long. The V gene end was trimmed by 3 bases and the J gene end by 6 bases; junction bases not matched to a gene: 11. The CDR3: CASSQGRQGAQTEQYF. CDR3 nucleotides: TGCGCCAGCAGCCAGGGTAGACAGGGGGCGCAAACCGAGCAGTACTTC.

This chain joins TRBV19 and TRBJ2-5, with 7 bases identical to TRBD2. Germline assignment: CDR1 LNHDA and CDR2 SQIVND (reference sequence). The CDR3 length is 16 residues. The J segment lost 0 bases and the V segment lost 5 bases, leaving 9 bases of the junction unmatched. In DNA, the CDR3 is TGTGCCAGTAGTGTTGGTGGGACTACGTACCAAGAGACCCAGTACTTC. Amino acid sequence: CASSVGGTTYQETQYF.

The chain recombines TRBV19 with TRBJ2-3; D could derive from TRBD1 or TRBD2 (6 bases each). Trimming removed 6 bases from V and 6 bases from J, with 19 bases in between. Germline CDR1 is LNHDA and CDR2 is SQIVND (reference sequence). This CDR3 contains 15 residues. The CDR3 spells CASRKGESGADTQYF. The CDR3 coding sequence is TGTGCCAGTAGGAAGGGGGAATCGGGGGCCGATACGCAGTATTTT.

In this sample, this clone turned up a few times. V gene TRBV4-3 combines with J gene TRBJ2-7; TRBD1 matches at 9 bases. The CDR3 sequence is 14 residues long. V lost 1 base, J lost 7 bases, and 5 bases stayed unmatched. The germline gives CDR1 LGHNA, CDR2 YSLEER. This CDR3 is CASSQGGGTGEQYF. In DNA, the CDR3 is TGCGCCAGCAGCCAAGGGGGCGGGACAGGGGAGCAGTACTTC.

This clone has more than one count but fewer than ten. The CDR3 reads CASSSGTPGDIQYF. The CDR3 DNA follows: TGCGCCAGCAGCTCGGGGACCCCTGGGGACATTCAGTACTTC. The rearrangement uses TRBV5-1 and TRBJ2-4; tentatively, D is TRBD1 or TRBD2 (5 bases each). Germline CDR1 SGHRS, CDR2 YFSETQ. The CDR3 sequence is 14 residues long. V lost 3 bases and J lost 8, with 15 bases in between.

CDR3 bases: TGTGCCAGCACTCGGACTAGCCTAAACATTCAGTACTTC. Protein sequence: CASTRTSLNIQYF. The chain recombines TRBV28 with TRBJ2-4; 8 nucleotides line up with TRBD2. In germline, CDR1 is MDHEN, CDR2 SYDVKM. The CDR3 sequence is 13 residues long. The V segment lost 7 bases and the J segment 6 bases; nucleotides outside the gene matches: 5.

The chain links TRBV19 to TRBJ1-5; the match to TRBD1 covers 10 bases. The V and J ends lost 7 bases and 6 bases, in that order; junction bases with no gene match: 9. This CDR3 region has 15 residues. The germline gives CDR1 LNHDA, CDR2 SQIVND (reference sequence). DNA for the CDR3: TGTGCCAGTAAAACCGGGACAGGGGAAGGTCAGCCCCAGCATTTT. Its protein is CASKTGTGEGQPQHF.

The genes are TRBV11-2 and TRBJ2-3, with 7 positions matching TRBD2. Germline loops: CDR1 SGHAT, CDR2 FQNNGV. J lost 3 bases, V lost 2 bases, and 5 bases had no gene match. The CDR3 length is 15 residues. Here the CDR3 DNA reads TGTGCCAGCAGCTTATACGTTAGCGGGACAGATACGCAGTATTTT. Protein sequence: CASSLYVSGTDTQYF.

CDR3 sequence (DNA): TGTGCCAGCGGACGGGAAACTGAAGCTTTCTTT. It is translated as CASGRETEAFF. V gene TRBV7-9 combines with J gene TRBJ1-1; D gene unclear. This CDR3 is built from 11 residues. Germline values: CDR1 SEHNR, CDR2 FQNEAQ (reference sequence). The ends were cut back, 8 bases at V and 5 bases at J, with 9 bases in the middle.

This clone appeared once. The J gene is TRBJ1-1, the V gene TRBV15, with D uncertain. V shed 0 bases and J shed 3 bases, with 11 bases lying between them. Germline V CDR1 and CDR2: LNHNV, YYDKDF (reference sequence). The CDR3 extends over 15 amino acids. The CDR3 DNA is TGTGCCACCAGCAGAGAGGGCAGCCCCGACACTGAAGCTTTCTTT. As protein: CATSREGSPDTEAFF.

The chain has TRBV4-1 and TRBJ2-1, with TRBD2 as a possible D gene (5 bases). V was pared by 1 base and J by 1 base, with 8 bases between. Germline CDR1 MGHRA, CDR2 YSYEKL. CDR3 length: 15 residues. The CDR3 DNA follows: TGCGCCAGCAGCCAAGTAGCGAGTTCCTACAATGAGCAGTTCTTC. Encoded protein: CASSQVASSYNEQFF.

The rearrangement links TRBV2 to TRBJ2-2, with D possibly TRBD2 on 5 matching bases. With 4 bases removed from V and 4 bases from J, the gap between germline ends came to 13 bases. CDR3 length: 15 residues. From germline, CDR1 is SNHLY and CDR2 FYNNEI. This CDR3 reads CASSGPLGSTGELFF. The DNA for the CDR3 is TGTGCCAGCAGTGGGCCGCTAGGGAGCACCGGGGAGCTGTTTTTT.

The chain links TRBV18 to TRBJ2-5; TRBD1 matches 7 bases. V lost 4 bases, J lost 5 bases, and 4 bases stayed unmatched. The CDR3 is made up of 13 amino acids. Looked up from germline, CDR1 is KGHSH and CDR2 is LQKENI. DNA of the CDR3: TGTGCCAGCTCACGGGGACAGTCGGAGACCCAGTACTTC. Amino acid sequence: CASSRGQSETQYF. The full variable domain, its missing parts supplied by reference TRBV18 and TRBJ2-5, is NAGVMQNPRHLVRRRGQEARLRCSPMKGHSHVYWYRQLPEEGLKFMVYLQKENIIDESGMPKERFSAEFPKEGPSILRIQQVVRGDSAAYFCASSRGQSETQYFGPGTRLLVL.

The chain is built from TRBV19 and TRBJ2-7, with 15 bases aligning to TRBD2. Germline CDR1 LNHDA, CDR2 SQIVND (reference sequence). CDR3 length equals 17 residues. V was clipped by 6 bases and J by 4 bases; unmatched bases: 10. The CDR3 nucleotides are TGTGCCAGTAGCCAGCCGGGACTAGCGGGAGGTCGATACGAGCAGTACTTC. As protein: CASSQPGLAGGRYEQYF.

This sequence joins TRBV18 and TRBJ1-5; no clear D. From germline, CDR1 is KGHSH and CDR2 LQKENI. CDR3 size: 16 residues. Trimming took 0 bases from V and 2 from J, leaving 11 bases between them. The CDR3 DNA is TGTGCCAGCTCACCACCGATGGGCGGTGGCAATCAGCCCCAGCATTTT. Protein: CASSPPMGGGNQPQHF.

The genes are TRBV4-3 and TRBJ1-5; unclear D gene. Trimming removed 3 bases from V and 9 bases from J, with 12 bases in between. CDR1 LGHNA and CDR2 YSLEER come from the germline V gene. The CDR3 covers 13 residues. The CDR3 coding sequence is TGCGCCAGCAGCCAGCGCGAAGGAGGGCCCCAGCATTTT. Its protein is CASSQREGGPQHF.

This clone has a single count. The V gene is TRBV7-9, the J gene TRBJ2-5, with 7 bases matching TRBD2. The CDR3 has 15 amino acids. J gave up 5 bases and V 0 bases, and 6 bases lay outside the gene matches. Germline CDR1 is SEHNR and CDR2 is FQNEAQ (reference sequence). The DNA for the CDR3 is TGTGCCAGCAGCTTAGCGGGAGGGCCAGGGGAGACCCAGTACTTC. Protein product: CASSLAGGPGETQYF.

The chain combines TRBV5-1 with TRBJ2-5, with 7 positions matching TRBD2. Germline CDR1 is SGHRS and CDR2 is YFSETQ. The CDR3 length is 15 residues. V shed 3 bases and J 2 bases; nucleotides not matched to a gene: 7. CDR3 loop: CASSSGGSVQETQYF. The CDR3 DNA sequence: TGCGCCAGCAGCTCTGGCGGGAGCGTACAAGAGACCCAGTACTTC.

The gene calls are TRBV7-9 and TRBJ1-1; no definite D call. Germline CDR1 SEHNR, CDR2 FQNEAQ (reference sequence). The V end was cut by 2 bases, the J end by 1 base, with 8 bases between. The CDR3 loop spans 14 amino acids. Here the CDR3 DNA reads TGTGCCAGCAGCTTATACCCGGGGAACACTGAAGCTTTCTTT. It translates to CASSLYPGNTEAFF.

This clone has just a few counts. The CDR3 protein is CASSPVPGGKLFF. DNA of the CDR3: TGTGCCAGCAGCCCTGTACCCGGAGGAAAACTGTTTTTT. The gene calls are TRBV2 and TRBJ1-4; unclear D gene. Germline CDR1 reads SNHLY; CDR2 reads FYNNEI. Between the trimmed V and J ends, which lost 6 bases and 10 bases, there was a span of 15 bases. The CDR3 totals 13 residues.

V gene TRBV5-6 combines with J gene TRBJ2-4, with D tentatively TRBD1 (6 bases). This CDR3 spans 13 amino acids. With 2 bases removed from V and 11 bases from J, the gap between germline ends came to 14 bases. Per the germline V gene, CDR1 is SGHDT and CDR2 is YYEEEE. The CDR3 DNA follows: TGTGCCAGCAGCTTTGGGATACAGGGCTTTCAGTACTTC. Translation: CASSFGIQGFQYF.

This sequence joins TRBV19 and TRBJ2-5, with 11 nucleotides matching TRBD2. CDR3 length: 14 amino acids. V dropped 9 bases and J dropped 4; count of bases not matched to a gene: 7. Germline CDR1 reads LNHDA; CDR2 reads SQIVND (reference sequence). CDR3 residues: CASKTSGTRETQYF. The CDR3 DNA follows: TGTGCCAGCAAGACTAGCGGGACTCGAGAGACCCAGTACTTC.